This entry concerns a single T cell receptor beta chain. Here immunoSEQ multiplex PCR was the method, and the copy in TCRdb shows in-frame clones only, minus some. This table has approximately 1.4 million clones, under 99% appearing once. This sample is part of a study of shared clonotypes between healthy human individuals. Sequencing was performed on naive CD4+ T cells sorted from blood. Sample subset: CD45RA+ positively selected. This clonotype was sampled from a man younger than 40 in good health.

The CDR3 DNA reads as TGCGCCAGCAGCGTGGACAGGCGGCAGGGCACCGGGGAGCTGTTTTTT. Its protein is CASSVDRRQGTGELFF. The V and J genes are TRBV5-1 and TRBJ2-2, with TRBD1 matching 7 bases. The CDR3 runs 16 residues. V lost 4 bases and J lost 4; bases outside the gene matches: 10. Germline-derived CDR1 and CDR2 are SGHRS and YFSETQ.